A selection of T cell receptor beta chains follows, all from one sample in a study of cytomegalovirus exposure and HLA in healthy donors. Libraries were prepared by immunoSEQ multiplex PCR; TCRdb keeps only in-frame clonotypes and omits some of them. Altogether about 140,000 clones are present, approximately 80% being singletons, with the ten largest covering approximately 4%. Sequences were obtained from PBMCs. The source is a man aged 18 to 29 in good health and CMV-seronegative. CDR3s include the opening cysteine and the closing phenylalanine or tryptophan. D genes are given only for firm matches. Clone sizes are given selectively: once, few, many, or a class where the clone is expanded.

>TRBJ1-1|TRBV5-6|-|-
TGTGCCAGCAGCCTGGGGACTATGGCTGCTGAAGCTTTCTTT
CASSLGTMAAEAFF
>TRBJ2-3|TRBV2|-|-
TGTGCCAGCAAGGCGGCTAGCGGCACAGATACGCAGTATTTT
CASKAASGTDTQYF
>TRBJ1-1|TRBV7-9|-|-
TGTGCCAGCAGCTTAAGGGAGTACACTGAAGCTTTCTTT
CASSLREYTEAFF
>TRBJ2-5|TRBV7-3|TRBD1|-
TGTGCCAGCAGCCCCCAGGGACAGGTTGAGACCCAGTACTTC
CASSPQGQVETQYF
>TRBJ1-6|TRBV4-2|-|-
TGTGCCAGCAGCCCAGAGGACAGTCAAAATTCACCCCTCCACTTT
CASSPEDSQNSPLHF
>TRBJ1-2|TRBV19|-|-
TGTGCCAGTAGTATAGTCTCGAAAGGACAGTATGGCTACACCTTC
CASSIVSKGQYGYTF
>TRBJ1-5|TRBV21-1|-|once
TGTGCCAGCAGCAAAGTCGTCAGGGAACAATATAGCAATCAGCCCCAGCATTTT
CASSKVVREQYSNQPQHF
>TRBJ1-1|TRBV11-2|-|-
TGTGCCAGCAGCTTAAAGGGGTACGGGAGCACTGAAGCTTTCTTT
CASSLKGYGSTEAFF
>TRBJ1-2|TRBV19|TRBD1|-
TGTGCCAGTAGTGTTATTGGACAGGGGACATATGGCTACACCTTC
CASSVIGQGTYGYTF
>TRBJ1-2|TRBV6-5|-|-
TGTGCCAGCAGTTACTTCGGGGGTGACTATGGCTACACCTTC
CASSYFGGDYGYTF
>TRBJ1-5|TRBV6-1|TRBD1|-
TGTGCCAGCGGGGGACAGCGCAATCAGCCCCAGCATTTT
CASGGQRNQPQHF
>TRBJ2-5|TRBV9|-|-
TGTGCCAGCAGCCCCCGTGTAACAGGCCTTGAAGAGACCCAGTACTTC
CASSPRVTGLEETQYF
>TRBJ2-3|TRBV7-2|-|few
TGTGCCAGCAGCACCGGGACTCCGCTGTATTTT
CASSTGTPLYF
>TRBJ1-1|TRBV7-9|-|-
TGTGCCAGCAGCCCCCGGACAGTGAACACTGAAGCTTTCTTT
CASSPRTVNTEAFF
>TRBJ2-1|TRBV27|TRBD2|once
TGTGCCAGCAGTCCACATAAAGCGGGGGGGCTTTTGAATGAGCAGTTCTTC
CASSPHKAGGLLNEQFF
>TRBJ2-3|TRBV9|TRBD2|-
TGTGCCAGCAGCGCCGGGACTAGCGGCACAGATACGCAGTATTTT
CASSAGTSGTDTQYF
>TRBJ2-3|TRBV10-3|TRBD2|few
TGTGCCATCAGCGAGCGGGGGGATTCTCCCACAGATACGCAGTATTTT
CAISERGDSPTDTQYF
>TRBJ1-1|TRBV5-1|-|-
TGCGCCAGCAGCTTGTTTCCGGTGAACACTGAAGCTTTCTTT
CASSLFPVNTEAFF
>TRBJ2-2|TRBV27|TRBD1|-
TGTGCCAGCAGTCCCCTCACAGGGGGGTCCATCCGGGGCACCGGGGAGCTGTTTTTT
CASSPLTGGSIRGTGELFF
>TRBJ2-1|TRBV28|-|-
TGTGCCAGCAGTCCCCCCCAGGGGGGACAGTTCTTC
CASSPPQGGQFF
>TRBJ2-7|TRBV11-3|-|-
TGTGCCAGCAGCCCGGGGAAAACACGAACCTACGAGCAGTACTTC
CASSPGKTRTYEQYF
>TRBJ1-1|TRBV5-8|TRBD1|-
TGTGCCAGCAGCCTACGAACAGGGGTTGAGAACACTGAAGCTTTCTTT
CASSLRTGVENTEAFF
>TRBJ2-7|TRBV29-1|-|-
TGCAGCGTGGGGGACTTTACGGGCGAGCAGTACTTC
CSVGDFTGEQYF
>TRBJ2-5|TRBV2|-|-
TGTGCTAGCAGTGAATCTGAGGGTGGACTACTCCAAGAGACCCAGTACTTC
CASSESEGGLLQETQYF
>TRBJ1-4|TRBV9|TRBD1|-
TGTGCCAGCAGCTTGACAGGGGACTACCTTCCTAATGAAAAACTGTTTTTT
CASSLTGDYLPNEKLFF
>TRBJ2-7|TRBV6-5|TRBD2|once
TGTGCCAGCACCCATATGGGAGGGAACTACGAGCAGTACTTC
CASTHMGGNYEQYF
>TRBJ1-5|TRBV4-1|TRBD1|-
TGCGCCGGCAGCCAAGGGGACAGGGGCAATCAGCCCCAGCATTTT
CAGSQGDRGNQPQHF
>TRBJ2-7|TRBV6-5|-|once
TGTGCCAGCAGTTACTATCAGGGAGAGCAGTACTTC
CASSYYQGEQYF
>TRBJ2-2|TRBV5-6|-|-
TGTGCCAGCAGCTTGCCGGGTTTCACCGGGGAGCTGTTTTTT
CASSLPGFTGELFF
>TRBJ1-1|TRBV5-1|TRBD1|few
TGCGCCAGCAGCTTTATGGGACAGGGGAACACTGAAGCTTTCTTT
CASSFMGQGNTEAFF
>TRBJ2-5|TRBV5-1|TRBD1|-
TGCGCCAGCAGCTCATATGGGACAGCCCAAGAGACCCAGTACTTC
CASSSYGTAQETQYF
>TRBJ2-3|TRBV7-8|TRBD1|-
TGTGCCAGCAGCCTTGGGACAGGAGACTACTCCACAGATACGCAGTATTTT
CASSLGTGDYSTDTQYF
>TRBJ2-5|TRBV5-6|TRBD1|-
TGTGCCAGCAGCTTGGGGCAGGGGGCAGAGACCCGGTACTTC
CASSLGQGAETRYF
>TRBJ1-5|TRBV6-5|TRBD1|few
TGTGCCAGCAGTTACTCTGCAGGGGGAGGTCAGCCCCAGCATTTT
CASSYSAGGGQPQHF
>TRBJ2-6|TRBV7-9|-|once
TGTGCCAGCAGCCACACGACGGGGTTCGCTGGGGCCAACGTCCTGACTTTC
CASSHTTGFAGANVLTF
>TRBJ2-2|TRBV5-1|-|-
TGCGCCAGCAGCTCGTCAGGGGCCGGGGAGCTGTTTTTT
CASSSSGAGELFF
>TRBJ1-4|TRBV6-5|TRBD1|-
TGTGCCAGCAGCCCCCAGGGGGTTGTCGAAAAACTGTTTTTT
CASSPQGVVEKLFF
>TRBJ2-7|TRBV7-9|TRBD1|-
TGTGCCAGCAGCTCTGGGACAGGGGGGATGTACGAGCAGTACTTC
CASSSGTGGMYEQYF
>TRBJ1-6|TRBV19|-|-
TGTGCCAGTAGTATAGGGGCAGGGGTTAATAATTCACCCCTCCACTTT
CASSIGAGVNNSPLHF
>TRBJ1-2|TRBV13|-|-
TGTGCCAGCAGCTTAGAGCGGGGTTTCTATGGCTACACCTTC
CASSLERGFYGYTF
>TRBJ2-2|TRBV27|-|-
TGTGCCAGCAGTTTATCCGGACTAACTTACGGCGGGGAGCTGTTTTTT
CASSLSGLTYGGELFF
>TRBJ2-1|TRBV5-1|TRBD1|few
TGCGCCAGCAGCTCAATCGGACAGGCGTACAATGAGCAGTTCTTC
CASSSIGQAYNEQFF
>TRBJ2-3|TRBV7-3|TRBD2|-
TGTGCCAGCAGCTCGACTAGCTTACCCACAGATACGCAGTATTTT
CASSSTSLPTDTQYF